Listed below are T cell receptor beta chains from one sample, sequenced in a study of graft-versus-host responses after intestinal transplantation. These TCRs' antigens remain unknown. Libraries were prepared by immunoSEQ multiplex PCR; TCRdb keeps only in-frame clonotypes and omits some of them. The sample comprises about 93,000 clones, approximately 95% of which are singletons, and around 0.49% rests with the top ten. Sequences were derived from unstimulated CD8+ T cells sorted from spleen or lymph node cells, sampled before intestinal transplant. The receptors originated from a human donor who received an intestinal transplant. Each CDR3 is given with its conserved first and last residue. Fields, in order: J gene, clone size, D gene, V gene, CDR3 DNA, CDR3 protein. A D gene is named only where the DNA matches it firmly. Part of the rows lack a size; the others show once, few, many or a class for expanded clones.

TRBJ2-3 | . | TRBD1 | TRBV6-6 | TGTGCCAGCATCAGGGGGAGTAGCACAGATACGCAGTATTTT | CASIRGSSTDTQYF
TRBJ2-1 | . | . | TRBV18 | TGTGCCAGCTCACCACCGATCTGGACTGAAAGTTACAATGAGCAGTTCTTC | CASSPPIWTESYNEQFF
TRBJ1-1 | few | . | TRBV10-1 | TGCGCCAGCCTGGAGAGGATTTGGGCTGAAGCTTTCTTT | CASLERIWAEAFF
TRBJ1-5 | . | . | TRBV19 | TGTGCCAGTAGTATAGCTACAGCCAGCAATCAGCCCCAGCATTTT | CASSIATASNQPQHF
TRBJ1-5 | . | . | TRBV27 | TGTGCCAGCAGTTGGGGCGGTAGCAATCAGCCCCAGCATTTT | CASSWGGSNQPQHF
TRBJ2-1 | once | . | TRBV19 | TGTGCCAGTAGTAGTCAAACTATTTTCAATGAGCAGTTCTTC | CASSSQTIFNEQFF
TRBJ2-2 | . | TRBD2 | TRBV9 | TGTGCCAGCAGCGGAGCGGGAAGGGACACCGGGGAGCTGTTTTTT | CASSGAGRDTGELFF
TRBJ2-7 | . | TRBD2 | TRBV29-1 | TGCAGCGTTGAAGGGACTAGCGGAGGGTACGAGCAGTACTTC | CSVEGTSGGYEQYF
TRBJ1-1 | once | TRBD1 | TRBV28 | TGTGCCAGCAGCCCAGGGGGCGTGAAGGCTGTCTATACTGAAGCTTTCTTT | CASSPGGVKAVYTEAFF
TRBJ2-3 | . | . | TRBV6-4 | TGTGCCAGCAGTGAGGGGCGGGGGCCCACAGATACGCAGTATTTT | CASSEGRGPTDTQYF
TRBJ2-4 | . | TRBD2 | TRBV5-6 | TGTGCCAGCAGCTTTAGAAGCGGGGGTCACATTCAGTACTTC | CASSFRSGGHIQYF
TRBJ1-2 | . | TRBD1 | TRBV6-4 | TGTGCCAGCAGTGACCGGTGGACAGGGTATGGCTACACCTTC | CASSDRWTGYGYTF
TRBJ2-5 | . | . | TRBV15 | TGTGCCACCAGCGCCAGGTCTGAGACCCAGTACTTC | CATSARSETQYF
TRBJ2-1 | . | TRBD2 | TRBV19 | TGTGCCAGTAGGCTGACTAGCGCTGGGAATGAGCAGTTCTTC | CASRLTSAGNEQFF
TRBJ2-7 | few | TRBD1 | TRBV7-9 | TGTGCCAGCAGCTTCGAGACAGGGGGCTTCGACGAGCAGTACTTC | CASSFETGGFDEQYF
TRBJ2-7 | . | . | TRBV10-1 | TGCGCCAGCAGTGATAGTAGCGGTCCCTACGAGCAGTACTTC | CASSDSSGPYEQYF
TRBJ1-4 | few | TRBD1 | TRBV7-2 | TGTGCCAGCAGCTTAGGACATCGAGACAGGGAAGGCGAAAAACTGTTTTTT | CASSLGHRDREGEKLFF
TRBJ1-2 | . | . | TRBV14 | TGTGCCAGCAGCCAAGATGAGGGAATTAGCTATGGCTACACCTTC | CASSQDEGISYGYTF
TRBJ2-5 | . | TRBD2 | TRBV6-5 | TGTGCCAGCAGTTATCGAGCGGGGGGGCCAGAGACCCAGTACTTC | CASSYRAGGPETQYF
TRBJ2-3 | . | TRBD1 | TRBV10-1 | TGCGCCAGCAGTGACTACAGGGACAGGGCAAGCACAGATACGCAGTATTTT | CASSDYRDRASTDTQYF
TRBJ2-3 | . | TRBD2 | TRBV19 | TGTGCCAGTAGTATCTCGGCTAGCGGGAGTTGGGATACGCAGTATTTT | CASSISASGSWDTQYF
TRBJ2-5 | . | TRBD2 | TRBV5-1 | TGCGCCAGCAGCTTGGCCCTAGTGGGAGGGAGATCAGAGACCCAGTACTTC | CASSLALVGGRSETQYF
TRBJ2-2 | . | . | TRBV4-1 | TGCGCCAGCAGCCAAGTTACGGGGGGCGTTGAATACACCGGGGAGCTGTTTTTT | CASSQVTGGVEYTGELFF
TRBJ2-7 | once | TRBD1 | TRBV4-3 | TGCGCCAGCAGCCAAGGGCAGGGGGCCTACGAGCAGTACTTC | CASSQGQGAYEQYF
TRBJ2-3 | . | TRBD2 | TRBV7-6 | TGTGCCAGCAGCCCTGGGACTAGCGGCACAGATACGCAGTATTTT | CASSPGTSGTDTQYF
TRBJ2-3 | . | TRBD2 | TRBV29-1 | TGCAGCGTTGAAGGAGGAGCGGGGGGGCTTCCCAATACGCAGTATTTT | CSVEGGAGGLPNTQYF
TRBJ1-6 | . | . | TRBV30 | TGTGCCTGGAGTTGGGCAGAAAATAATTCACCCCTCCACTTT | CAWSWAENNSPLHF
TRBJ2-7 | . | . | TRBV9 | TGTGCCAGCAGCGTAGCTGGGACACCCACCTACGAGCAGTACTTC | CASSVAGTPTYEQYF
TRBJ2-5 | . | . | TRBV7-3 | TGTGCCAGCAGCTTAGGAGGCCAAGAGACCCAGTACTTC | CASSLGGQETQYF
TRBJ2-1 | . | TRBD2 | TRBV7-9 | TGTGCCAGCAGCTTAGCACTAGCGGGAGGAGGAGAGCAGTTCTTC | CASSLALAGGGEQFF
TRBJ1-1 | . | . | TRBV2 | TGTGCCAGCAGTGTATCGCCGAGACAGCCGGTAAACACTGAAGCTTTCTTT | CASSVSPRQPVNTEAFF
TRBJ2-1 | . | . | TRBV19 | TGTGCCAGTAGTATTGGGGCTAGAGAGCAGTTCTTC | CASSIGAREQFF
TRBJ1-1 | . | . | TRBV19 | TGTGCCAGTCGAATATCGGGGGGTAACACTGAAGCTTTCTTT | CASRISGGNTEAFF
TRBJ1-6 | . | . | TRBV27 | TGTGCCAGCAGTTTGAGGGTAGGGACCTATAATTCACCCCTCCACTTT | CASSLRVGTYNSPLHF
TRBJ2-4 | . | TRBD2 | TRBV2 | TGTGCCAGCAGTGAACGACTAGCCATTGCCAAAAACATTCAGTACTTC | CASSERLAIAKNIQYF
TRBJ2-3 | . | TRBD2 | TRBV27 | TGTGCCAGCAGTACTAGCGGGAGTCGCACAGATACGCAGTATTTT | CASSTSGSRTDTQYF
TRBJ1-4 | . | . | TRBV5-1 | TGCGCCAGCAGCTTATCAGGGGCGTCTAATGAAAAACTGTTTTTT | CASSLSGASNEKLFF
TRBJ1-1 | . | TRBD1 | TRBV7-6 | TGTGCCAGCAGCTTAGGGACAGGGAAAGCTTTCTTT | CASSLGTGKAFF
TRBJ2-2 | . | . | TRBV29-1 | TGCAGCGTTGTGGTTCTGGGGGCCGGCACCGGGGAGCTGTTTTTT | CSVVVLGAGTGELFF
TRBJ2-5 | . | TRBD2 | TRBV6-6 | TGTGCCAGCACCCTAGCGGGGGGAGAAGAGACCCAGTACTTC | CASTLAGGEETQYF
TRBJ2-5 | . | TRBD1 | TRBV28 | TGTGCCAGCAGGTGGGGACAGGGGAAAGAGACCCAGTACTTC | CASRWGQGKETQYF
TRBJ2-5 | . | . | TRBV29-1 | TGCAGCGGAACCGGGACAATCCAAGAGACCCAGTACTTC | CSGTGTIQETQYF
TRBJ2-7 | . | . | TRBV7-8 | TGTGCCAGCAGCTTATTATACGAGCAGTACTTC | CASSLLYEQYF
TRBJ2-2 | . | TRBD2 | TRBV9 | TGTGCCAGCAGCGGGCCTAGCGGGGGGCCCCCCGGGGAGCTGTTTTTT | CASSGPSGGPPGELFF
TRBJ2-1 | . | . | TRBV7-2 | TGTGCCAGCAGCTTAGACTTAGGCAGGGGATCCTACAATGAGCAGTTCTTC | CASSLDLGRGSYNEQFF
TRBJ2-1 | . | . | TRBV5-6 | TGTGCCAGCAGCTCGACTGGAAACAATGAGCAGTTCTTC | CASSSTGNNEQFF
TRBJ2-3 | . | . | TRBV9 | TGTGCCAGCAGCGTACTAGGGTCGGGAGCAGATACGCAGTATTTT | CASSVLGSGADTQYF
TRBJ2-7 | . | . | TRBV5-6 | TGTGCCAGCAGCTTGGCCCCCTTTAGCTCCTACGAGCAGTACTTC | CASSLAPFSSYEQYF